Listed here are 10 T cell receptor beta chains from one sample, sequenced in a study of T-cell memory formation after mild COVID-19. TCRdb used MiXCR to reprocess the 5' RACE reads, holding one entry per CDR3 protein. This table has approximately 570,000 distinct CDR3 sequences, more than 15% appearing once. The material sequenced was PBMCs or a T cell subset sorted from them (not recorded which). These TCRs come from an adult woman who had mild COVID-19 (a few samples of this study predate the infection). Cell type and time point are not known.

The V call is TRBV5-1, the J call TRBJ2-3, with D hard to call. This CDR3 has 16 amino acids. Germline V CDR1 and CDR2: SGHRS, YFSETQ. The germline V and J ends were trimmed by 6 bases and 2 bases, with 19 bases remaining between them. The CDR3 loop is CASKVKGSPATDTQYF. CDR3 DNA: TGCGCCAGCAAGGTGAAGGGCAGTCCTGCCACAGATACGCAGTATTTT.

This clonotype appeared once. The chain uses TRBV4-2 and TRBJ2-7, with 7 bases lining up with TRBD2. Looked up from germline, CDR1 is LGHNA and CDR2 is YNFKEQ. This CDR3 region has 15 residues. V was clipped by 3 bases and J by 0 bases; unmatched bases: 5. The CDR3 region is CASSQSGIVSYEQYF. In DNA, the CDR3 is TGTGCCAGCAGCCAGAGCGGGATAGTCTCCTACGAGCAGTACTTC.

V usage is TRBV3-1 and J usage is TRBJ1-1, with a possible D match to TRBD1 (6 bases). The CDR3 extends over 14 amino acids. V lost 2 bases, J lost 6 bases, and 13 bases lay in between. In germline, CDR1 is LGHDT, CDR2 YNNKEL (reference sequence). CDR3 nucleotides: TGTGCCAGCAGCCAACGTAGACAGGCTTCTGAAGCTTTCTTT. Its translation: CASSQRRQASEAFF. Combining the CDR3 with reference TRBV3-1 and TRBJ1-1 gives the whole variable domain DTAVSQTPKYLVTQMGNDKSIKCEQNLGHDTMYWYKQDSKKFLKIMFSYNNKELIINETVPNRFSPKSPDKAHLNLHINSLELGDSAVYFCASSQRRQASEAFFGQGTRLTVV.

This clonotype was picked up a small number of times. Here the CDR3 reads CASTISAAANTEAFF. Written as DNA, the CDR3 is TGCGCCAGCACCATATCGGCAGCCGCGAACACTGAAGCTTTCTTT. The chain links TRBV5-1 to TRBJ1-1, with no clear D. Trimming shortened V by 6 bases and J by 1 base, and 16 bases separated the two germline ends. Germline values: CDR1 SGHRS, CDR2 YFSETQ. This CDR3 contains 15 residues.

The chain is built from TRBV12-3 or TRBV12-4 and TRBJ2-7; no clear D. V was cut by 6 bases and J by 1 base, with 10 bases left in between. CDR3 length: 13 residues. The CDR3 loop is CASRGLESYEQYF. The DNA of the CDR3 is TGTGCCAGCAGGGGGTTGGAGTCCTACGAGCAGTACTTC.

This chain links TRBV5-1 with TRBJ1-1; D might be TRBD1 (6 bases). Germline CDR1 reads SGHRS; CDR2 reads YFSETQ. The CDR3 contains 18 residues. Trimming cost V 0 bases and J 0 bases, with 18 bases left between them. CDR3: CASSLEVSARGLNTEAFF. The CDR3 DNA reads TGCGCCAGCAGCTTGGAGGTATCGGCCAGGGGACTGAACACTGAAGCTTTCTTT.

This clonotype has a handful of counts. The V call is TRBV5-1, the J call TRBJ1-2; tentative D call: TRBD1 (5 bases). The germline gives CDR1 SGHRS, CDR2 YFSETQ. Trimming took 7 bases from V and 4 from J, leaving 20 bases between them. The CDR3 totals 15 residues. The CDR3: CASGRETAPTYGYTF. As DNA, the CDR3 is TGCGCCAGCGGACGGGAGACAGCCCCAACCTATGGCTACACCTTC.

V and J are TRBV20-1 and TRBJ1-4; no reliable D call. Germline-derived CDR1 and CDR2 are DFQATT and SNEGSKA (reference sequence). Between the trimmed V and J ends, which lost 0 bases and 1 base, there was a span of 6 bases. CDR3 length equals 14 residues. The CDR3 reads CSAREDETNEKLFF. Written as DNA, the CDR3 is TGCAGTGCTAGAGAGGACGAAACTAATGAAAAACTGTTTTTT.

This clonotype showed up just a few times. This rearrangement joins TRBV12-3 or TRBV12-4 to TRBJ2-3, with D hard to call. This CDR3 is 13 amino acids long. The V and J ends lost 8 bases and 6 bases respectively, with 15 bases between them. This CDR3 is CASGERRFDTQYF. The CDR3 nucleotides read TGTGCCAGCGGGGAACGTCGGTTTGATACGCAGTATTTT.

The chain joins TRBV9 to TRBJ2-7; D gene unclear. CDR1 and CDR2 (germline): SGDLS, YYNGEE. V lost 3 bases, J lost 6 bases, and 13 bases lay in between. The CDR3 is made up of 13 amino acids. The CDR3 spells CASSALGEAEQYF. CDR3 coding DNA: TGTGCCAGCAGCGCCCTGGGCGAGGCCGAGCAGTACTTC.